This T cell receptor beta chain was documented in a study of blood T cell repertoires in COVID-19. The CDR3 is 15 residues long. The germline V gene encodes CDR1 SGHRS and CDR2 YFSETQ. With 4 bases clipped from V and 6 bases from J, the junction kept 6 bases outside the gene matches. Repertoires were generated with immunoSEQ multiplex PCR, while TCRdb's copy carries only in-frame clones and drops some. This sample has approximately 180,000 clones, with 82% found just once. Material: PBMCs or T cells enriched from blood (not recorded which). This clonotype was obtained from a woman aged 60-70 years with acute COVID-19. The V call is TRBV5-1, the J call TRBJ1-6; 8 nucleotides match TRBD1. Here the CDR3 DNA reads TGCGCCAGCAGCCCGACAGGGGCACTTAATTCACCCCTCCACTTT. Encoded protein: CASSPTGALNSPLHF.